This T cell receptor (beta chain) was identified in a study of OX40 agonist ivuxolimab in advanced cancers. About the research overall: Antecedent anti-PD-1, anti-PD-L1 or anti-CTLA-4 therapy was permissible, with roughly 36% having received some.

The assay was immunoSEQ multiplex PCR, and TCRdb's table has in-frame clones only and misses some. The sample lists fewer than 80,000 clones; 70% to 90% were seen once. CDR1 SGHTA and CDR2 FQGNSA come from the germline V gene. V shed 5 bases, J shed 2 bases, and the junction held 10 bases outside the gene matches. The CDR3 covers 16 residues. On this clone itself: Its target is unknown.

It was autoimmune disease history or systemic immunosuppression that excluded patients. Points from the study as a whole: Both blood CD4+ and CD8+ T cells showed clonal growth by week 6 at 0.1 to 3.0 mg/kg.

The origin of this receptor is an adult with an advanced solid tumor such as melanoma, head and neck, liver or kidney cancer. The chain couples TRBV7-2 to TRBJ2-3, with 7 nucleotides matching TRBD2. Specimen: CD4+ or CD8+ T cells sorted from blood, collected in a trial of the OX40 agonist ivuxolimab. CDR3 DNA sequence: TGTGCCAGCAGCCCACGCCAGCGGGGCCACACAGATACGCAGTATTTT. Translated: CASSPRQRGHTDTQYF. The variable domain in full, with the rest retrieved from reference TRBV7-2 and TRBJ2-3, is GAGVSQSPSNKVTEKGKDVELRCDPISGHTALYWYRQSLGQGLEFLIYFQGNSAPDKSGLPSDRFSAERTGGSVSTLTIQRTQQEDSAVYLCASSPRQRGHTDTQYFGPGTRLTVL.